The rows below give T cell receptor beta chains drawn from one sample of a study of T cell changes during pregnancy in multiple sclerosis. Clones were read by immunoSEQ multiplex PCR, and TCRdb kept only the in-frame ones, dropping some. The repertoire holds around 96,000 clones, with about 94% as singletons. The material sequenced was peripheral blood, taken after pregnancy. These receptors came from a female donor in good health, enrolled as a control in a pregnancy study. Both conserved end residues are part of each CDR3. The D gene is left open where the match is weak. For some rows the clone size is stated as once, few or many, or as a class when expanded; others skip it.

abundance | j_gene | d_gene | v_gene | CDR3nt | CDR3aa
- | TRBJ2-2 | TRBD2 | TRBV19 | TGTGCCATACAGAGCGGGAGAGGGGAGCTGTTTTTT | CAIQSGRGELFF
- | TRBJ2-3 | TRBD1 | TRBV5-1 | TGCGCCAGCAGCTCGGACAGGGGCCCAGATACGCAGTATTTT | CASSSDRGPDTQYF
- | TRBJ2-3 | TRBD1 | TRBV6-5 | TGTGCCAGCAGTTACGTCAGGGGGCGTAGAGATACGCAGTATTTT | CASSYVRGRRDTQYF
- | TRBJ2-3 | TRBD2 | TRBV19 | TGTGCCAGTAGTATACGTCTAGCGGGAGCAGATACGCAGTATTTT | CASSIRLAGADTQYF
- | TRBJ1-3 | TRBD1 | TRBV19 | TGTGCCAGTAGTATCACAGGGGGCTCTGGAAACACCATATATTTT | CASSITGGSGNTIYF
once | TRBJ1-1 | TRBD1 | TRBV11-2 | TGTGCCAGCAGCGTCACAGGGGCGTTGACTGAAGCTTTCTTT | CASSVTGALTEAFF
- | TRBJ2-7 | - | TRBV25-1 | TGTGCCAGCAGTGAACGGGACTCGACCTACGAGCAGTACTTC | CASSERDSTYEQYF
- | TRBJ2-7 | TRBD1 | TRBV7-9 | TGTGCCAGCAGCTCGGGACAGAAACACGAGCAGTACTTC | CASSSGQKHEQYF
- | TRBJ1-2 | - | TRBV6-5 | TGTGCCAGCAGTTACTCGGAGGGACTGGGCTACACCTTC | CASSYSEGLGYTF
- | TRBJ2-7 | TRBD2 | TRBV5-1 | TGCGCCAGCAGCCCCGCTGGGAGCAGGTCCGGGACTAGCGGATACTACGAGCAGTACTTC | CASSPAGSRSGTSGYYEQYF
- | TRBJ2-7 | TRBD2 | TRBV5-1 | TGCGCCAGCAGCCTGACTAGCGGGGGCCTCGAGCAGTACTTC | CASSLTSGGLEQYF
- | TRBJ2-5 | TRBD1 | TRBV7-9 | TGTGCCAGCAGCCTTGGACAGGGGCTGGACCAAGAGACCCAGTACTTC | CASSLGQGLDQETQYF
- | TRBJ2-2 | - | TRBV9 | TGTGCCAGCAGCGTAGCAGGACAGTCCGCCGAGCTGTTTTTT | CASSVAGQSAELFF
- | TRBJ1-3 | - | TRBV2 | TGTGCCAGCAGTAGCGTGGACACCATATATTTT | CASSSVDTIYF
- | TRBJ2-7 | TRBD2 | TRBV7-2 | TGTGCCAGCAGCTTAGCGCGGGGGTACGAGCAGTACTTC | CASSLARGYEQYF
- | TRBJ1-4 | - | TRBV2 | TGTGCCAGCAGGCTAGACAGGTGGGGTGAAAAACTGTTTTTT | CASRLDRWGEKLFF
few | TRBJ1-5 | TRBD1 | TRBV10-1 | TGCGCCAGATATTCCGGGACAGATAATCAGCCCCAGCATTTT | CARYSGTDNQPQHF
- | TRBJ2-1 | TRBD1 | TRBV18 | TGTGCCAGCTCACAACAGGGGGCCATCCCCAATGAGCAGTTCTTC | CASSQQGAIPNEQFF
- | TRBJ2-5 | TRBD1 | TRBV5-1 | TGCGCCAGCAGCTTCACAGGGGCCCAAGAGACCCAGTACTTC | CASSFTGAQETQYF
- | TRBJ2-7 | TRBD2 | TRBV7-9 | TGTGCCAGCAGCTCTACTAGCGGATCCTACGAGCAGTACTTC | CASSSTSGSYEQYF
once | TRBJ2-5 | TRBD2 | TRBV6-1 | TGTGCCACCCTAGCGGGTGAAGAGACCCAGTACTTC | CATLAGEETQYF
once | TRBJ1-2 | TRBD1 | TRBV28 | TGTGCCAGCAGGGGGACAGCTTATGGCTACACCTTC | CASRGTAYGYTF
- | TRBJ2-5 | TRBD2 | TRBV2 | TGTGCCAGCAGGGACCCCGGTGGGGGGGGTCAAGAGACCCAGTACTTC | CASRDPGGGGQETQYF
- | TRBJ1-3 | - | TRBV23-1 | TGCGCCAGCAGTCAATCATATTTCAGAATCTCTGGAAACACCATATATTTT | CASSQSYFRISGNTIYF
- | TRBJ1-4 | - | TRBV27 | TGTGCCAGCAGTTTATTGGGGGCCCGGGGACCAGAAAAACTGTTTTTT | CASSLLGARGPEKLFF
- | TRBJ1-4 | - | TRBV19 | TGTGCCAGTAGTACAGGACAGCCTGGTGGTGAAAAACTGTTTTTT | CASSTGQPGGEKLFF
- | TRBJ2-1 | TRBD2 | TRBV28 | TGTGCCAGCAGTAGATCCGGGACTAGACACTACAATGAGCAGTTCTTC | CASSRSGTRHYNEQFF
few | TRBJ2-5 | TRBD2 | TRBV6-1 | TGTGCCAGCAGTGAACTCCGCGGACTAGCGGAAAGTCCGGAGACCCAGTACTTC | CASSELRGLAESPETQYF
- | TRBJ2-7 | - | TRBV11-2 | TGTGCCAGCAGCTTTATCGCCTACGAGCAGTACTTC | CASSFIAYEQYF
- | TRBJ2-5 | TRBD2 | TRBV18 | TGTGCCAGCTCAAACAGCGGACTAGGCGCCAAAGGGGCCCAGTACTTC | CASSNSGLGAKGAQYF
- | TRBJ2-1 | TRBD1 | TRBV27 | TGTGCCAGCAGTCCAGGGGGCGTACATGAGCAGTTCTTC | CASSPGGVHEQFF
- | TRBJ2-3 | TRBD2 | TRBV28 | TGTGCCAGCAGTTTATCGGGTAGCGGGGGCGCAGATACGCAGTATTTT | CASSLSGSGGADTQYF
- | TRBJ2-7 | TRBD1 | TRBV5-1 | TGCGCCAGCAGCCCGGGACAGGGGGCTTACGAGCAGTACTTC | CASSPGQGAYEQYF
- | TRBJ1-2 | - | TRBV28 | TGTGCCAGCAGGAAGGGGAAAGTTGGCTACACCTTC | CASRKGKVGYTF
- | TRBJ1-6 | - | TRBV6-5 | TGTGCCAGCAGTTACCGGCCTGGAGGGAATAATTCACCCCTCCACTTT | CASSYRPGGNNSPLHF
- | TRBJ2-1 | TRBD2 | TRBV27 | TGTGCCAGCAGTTTTGATTTTGCGGGAGTAACTGAGCAGTTCTTC | CASSFDFAGVTEQFF
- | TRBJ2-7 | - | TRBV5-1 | TGCGCCAGCAGCTTGGCCGGACAGATTAAAATTTACGAGCAGTACTTC | CASSLAGQIKIYEQYF
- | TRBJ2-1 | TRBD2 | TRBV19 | TGTGCCAGTAGTATCGCTAGCGGGGGTATCGGCAATGAGCAGTTCTTC | CASSIASGGIGNEQFF
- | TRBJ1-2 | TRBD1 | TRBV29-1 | TGCAGCGTCTTAGACAGGGGCTATGGCTACACCTTC | CSVLDRGYGYTF
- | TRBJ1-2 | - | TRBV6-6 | TGTGCCAGCAGTCCGGGGAGGGACTATGGCTACACCTTC | CASSPGRDYGYTF
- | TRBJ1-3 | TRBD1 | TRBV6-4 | TGTGCCAGCAGTGACAGGACAGGGCGTGGAAACACCATATATTTT | CASSDRTGRGNTIYF
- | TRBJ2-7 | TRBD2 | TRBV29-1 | TGCAGCGTGGGGGGACTAGCGGGAGGTTTCTACGAGCAGTACTTC | CSVGGLAGGFYEQYF
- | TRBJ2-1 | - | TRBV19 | TGTGCCAGTACCGTGGGGGCATTCTACCACAATGAGCAGTTCTTC | CASTVGAFYHNEQFF
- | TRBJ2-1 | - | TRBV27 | TGTGCCAGCAGTTCCGCTACTGGCAATGAGCAGTTCTTC | CASSSATGNEQFF
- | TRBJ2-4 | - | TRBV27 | TGTGCCAGCAGTTTAAGCCTAGCCAAAAACATTCAGTACTTC | CASSLSLAKNIQYF
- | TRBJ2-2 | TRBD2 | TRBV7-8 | TGTGCCAGCAGCCGTAGACTAGCGGGAGAGGGTTCGGCCGGGGAGCTGTTTTTT | CASSRRLAGEGSAGELFF
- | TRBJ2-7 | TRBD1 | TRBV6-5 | TGTGCCAGCCACCCCGCCCGGACAGGGGCCTACGAGCAGTACTTC | CASHPARTGAYEQYF
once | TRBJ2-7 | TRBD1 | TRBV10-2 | TGCGCCAGCAGTGAGTCGAACAGGGGGGCCTACGAGCAGTACTTC | CASSESNRGAYEQYF
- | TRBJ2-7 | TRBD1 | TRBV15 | TGTGCCACCAGCAGAGAACAGGGGAGCTACGAGCAGTACTTC | CATSREQGSYEQYF
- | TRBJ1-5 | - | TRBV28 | TGTGCCAGCACCCCGGTCCCGCGGCATAGCAATCAGCCCCAGCATTTT | CASTPVPRHSNQPQHF